Below, one TCR beta chain is given with its context. Its antigen remains unidentified. No base-level quality is on record; no much larger clone is a single base apart. Reading from cysteine to phenylalanine, the CDR3 counts 13 amino acids. The read is trimmed to its CDR3 DNA, 39 bases read in frame from base 1. The junction carries 9 bases between V and J, which are trimmed by 7 bases and 0 bases respectively. CDR1 and CDR2 were assigned from the germline V gene (reference sequence) as MNHEY and SMNVEV. The data derive from a study of blood T cell repertoires in COVID-19 (dated by TCRdb to 2018 to 2020). Background for the entire study: Samples covering the acute and convalescent phases of COVID-19 were provided by collaborators in the United States, Italy and Spain. The prospective study material was composed of cDNA or gDNA derived from T cells, B-cell-depleted T cells, or PBMCs. The dataset comprised deeply sampled blood TCRbeta repertoires from subjects exposed to, actively infected with, or recovered from COVID-19. The repertoires were made available in a free public database intended to serve as a resource for research on the immune response to SARS-CoV-2. The samples were drawn from two sources: the first 160 participants of the ongoing ImmuneRACE study, and 1,200 or so subjects contributed by 6 global collaborators. Nearly every sample came with metadata listing a de-identified subject ID, COVID-19 status, age in years and sex. HLA class I and class II types, where available, came from metadata supplied by the sample provider rather than from assay-based typing. Here is what the overall study found, with its caveats: The amount of clinical and demographic metadata varied by source and participant and was provided uncurated.

TCRbeta CDR3 regions were amplified from genomic DNA using the immunoSEQ Assay, a bias-controlled multiplex PCR. In the original analysis: The number of nucleated cells in each sample was estimated by amplification of reference gene primers within the assay. To quantify the absolute abundance of each unique TCRbeta CDR3 rearrangement, sequence reads were collapsed and filtered. For each sample, productive Simpson clonality was calculated by taking the square root of Simpson's diversity index across productive rearrangements. TCRdb holds this immuneACCESS table with in-frame rearrangements only. Some clones are missing; in checked studies, unresolved V genes explain under half, and the rest has no known cause. That table is the source of V, J and clone size, and D and trimming were worked out from the DNA. This sample comprises over 350,000 clones, 88% of them detected only once. The ten largest clones add up to 1.2% of the sample.

Participants in the prospective study were enrolled through a virtual design, were aged roughly 18 to 90 years, and lived in about two dozen United States geographic areas. Cohort assignment in the prospective study relied on participant-reported clinical history from a screening survey and a study questionnaire. For ImmuneRACE Cohort 3, a participant was defined as recovered based on two consecutive negative NP/OP PCR tests, clearance by a healthcare professional, or resolution of symptoms. Mobile phlebotomists in the prospective study collected whole blood, serum and a nasopharyngeal or oropharyngeal swab from every participant. Additional blood draws and questionnaires over an approximately two-month period could optionally be provided by prospective study participants. Before DNA extraction, blood samples from the prospective study were shipped at room temperature or frozen.

The rearranged segments are TRBV27 and TRBJ1-1; no D gene can be assigned with confidence. Sequenced sample: PBMCs or T cells enriched from blood (not recorded which). The clonotype was recovered from a woman aged 18-30 years who had recovered from COVID-19. CDR3 loop: CASNLGVNTEAFF. The nucleotides are TGTGCCAGCAACCTCGGGGTGAACACTGAAGCTTTCTTT.